Detailed here is one T cell receptor beta chain. Its antigen is still unknown. This record belongs to a study of post-analysis software for immune sequencing data. Study-level findings and limits: Roughly five TRBV segments appeared more often in patients than in controls, and TRBV5-6, TRBV5-1 and TRBV20-1 were among these.

V was clipped by 5 bases and J by 6 bases, with 10 bases between them. CDR3 length: 12 residues. TCR beta libraries were prepared from cDNA with unique molecular identifiers. Using its own MiXCR run on the PCR reads, TCRdb lists one record per CDR3 protein. The sample lists about 540,000 distinct CDR3 sequences, about a third seen once, with approximately 5.4% in the top ten. The specimen sequenced was blood. This receptor was obtained from a girl aged 2-17 years with multiple sclerosis. V is TRBV12-3 or TRBV12-4 and J is TRBJ1-1; D call uncertain. The CDR3 sequence: CASSPQRPEAFF. The CDR3 DNA sequence: TGTGCCAGCAGTCCCCAAAGGCCTGAAGCTTTCTTT.